The 19 T cell receptor beta chains below were found in one sample sequenced in a study of OX40 agonist ivuxolimab in advanced cancers. Generated by immunoSEQ multiplex PCR, the TCRdb table keeps only in-frame clones and is missing some. The table includes 50,000 or so clones, approximately 88% detected once. The starting material was CD4+ or CD8+ T cells sorted from blood, obtained in a trial of the OX40 agonist ivuxolimab. These receptors all stem from an adult with an advanced solid tumor such as melanoma, head and neck, liver or kidney cancer.

The chain carries TRBV5-1 and TRBJ1-2; 7 nucleotides match TRBD1. CDR1 is SGHRS, CDR2 YFSETQ, per germline. The CDR3 consists of 14 residues. The J segment lost 4 bases and the V segment lost 4 bases, leaving 7 bases of the junction unmatched. The DNA of the CDR3 is TGCGCCAGCAGCGACGGGACAGCCTTCTATGGCTACACCTTC. Amino acid sequence: CASSDGTAFYGYTF.

The chain recombines TRBV28 with TRBJ2-2; 7 nucleotides match TRBD1. Germline CDR1 and CDR2: MDHEN and SYDVKM. Trimming took 8 bases from V and 5 from J; bases not matched to a gene: 8. The CDR3 spans 14 residues. The CDR3 spells CASRGQGDTGELFF. For the CDR3, the DNA is TGTGCCAGCCGCGGGCAGGGGGATACCGGGGAGCTGTTTTTT. Filled out from reference TRBV28 and TRBJ2-2, the complete variable domain reads DVKVTQSSRYLVKRTGEKVFLECVQDMDHENMFWYRQDPGLGLRLIYFSYDVKMKEKGDIPEGYSVSREKKERFSLILESASTNQTSMYLCASRGQGDTGELFFGEGSRLTVL.

The V and J genes are TRBV28 and TRBJ2-7; 8 nucleotides align to TRBD1. This CDR3 contains 15 residues. The germline V gene encodes CDR1 MDHEN and CDR2 SYDVKM. V shed 5 bases and J 3 bases; nucleotides not matched to a gene: 9. The CDR3 sequence: CASSAGGERGYEQYF. The CDR3 region has the DNA TGTGCCAGCAGTGCAGGGGGCGAAAGGGGCTACGAGCAGTACTTC.

The chain joins TRBV28 to TRBJ1-2, with D possibly matching TRBD1 (6 bases). Germline lookup yields CDR1 MDHEN and CDR2 SYDVKM. The CDR3 is 13 residues long. Trimming pared 3 bases from V and 6 bases from J, leaving 11 bases between. This CDR3 reads CASSFSGVDGYTF. Written as DNA, the CDR3 is TGTGCCAGCAGTTTTTCAGGGGTTGATGGCTACACCTTC.

The rearrangement joins TRBV28 to TRBJ2-3, with 9 bases fitting TRBD2. There are 15 residues in the CDR3. The germline V gene encodes CDR1 MDHEN and CDR2 SYDVKM. The ends lost 2 bases at V and 2 bases at J; junction bases unmatched: 2. The CDR3 DNA follows: TGTGCCAGCAGTTTACCTAGCGGGATCACAGATACGCAGTATTTT. Its translation is CASSLPSGITDTQYF. Full variable domain (missing parts from reference TRBV28 and TRBJ2-3): DVKVTQSSRYLVKRTGEKVFLECVQDMDHENMFWYRQDPGLGLRLIYFSYDVKMKEKGDIPEGYSVSREKKERFSLILESASTNQTSMYLCASSLPSGITDTQYFGPGTRLTVL.

The V gene is TRBV10-3, the J gene TRBJ1-1, with D tentatively TRBD1 (5 bases). V lost 4 bases to trimming and J lost 4 bases, with 19 bases between them. Germline values: CDR1 ENHRY, CDR2 SYGVKD. The CDR3 extends over 16 amino acids. CDR3 DNA sequence: TGTGCCATCAGTGTCGGGTTGGGCAGGGTGGGCACTGAAGCTTTCTTT. Protein product: CAISVGLGRVGTEAFF.

The chain carries TRBV7-2 and TRBJ2-5; D is unclear. Germline CDR1 and CDR2: SGHTA and FQGNSA. V was shortened by 5 bases and J by 4 bases, with 11 bases between the two germline ends. The CDR3 covers 13 residues. CDR3 bases: TGTGCCAGCAGCCCAGACCCTTCAGAGACCCAGTACTTC. It yields the protein CASSPDPSETQYF.

The rearrangement joins TRBV30 to TRBJ2-5; TRBD1 aligns across 7 bases. This CDR3 is built from 12 residues. Germline CDR1 is GTSNPN and CDR2 is SVGIG (reference sequence). J gave up 5 bases and V 2 bases, and 2 bases lay outside the gene matches. The CDR3 sequence: CAWSRQGETQYF. The CDR3 nucleotides are TGTGCCTGGAGTCGACAGGGTGAGACCCAGTACTTC.

As to this clone: One end of the junction is discordant with germline, which a read error may explain. J is TRBJ2-7 and V is TRBV30; D may be TRBD1 (6 bases). Germline lookup yields CDR1 GTSNPN and CDR2 SVGIG (reference sequence). This CDR3 spans 15 amino acids. The CDR3 sequence: CARSGQGLASYEQYF. The CDR3 DNA reads as TGTGCCCGGAGTGGCCAGGGGCTAGCCTCCTACGAGCAGTACTTC.

The V gene is TRBV7-8, the J gene TRBJ2-3; unclear D gene. CDR1 SGHVS and CDR2 FQNEAQ come from the germline V gene. The CDR3 is 14 residues long. With 1 base removed from V and 6 bases from J, the gap between germline ends came to 11 bases. The CDR3 sequence is CASSLVWGSDTQYF. The CDR3 region has the DNA TGTGCCAGCAGCTTAGTCTGGGGATCCGATACGCAGTATTTT.

The rearrangement joins TRBV7-9 to TRBJ2-5, with TRBD2 matching 7 bases. CDR3 size: 16 residues. The V gene's germline CDR1 is SEHNR and CDR2 FQNEAQ (reference sequence). V lost 4 bases and J lost 2; bases outside the gene matches: 10. The CDR3 sequence is CASSSSPGGIQETQYF. The CDR3 nucleotides are TGTGCCAGCAGCTCTAGCCCGGGAGGCATACAAGAGACCCAGTACTTC.

The rearrangement uses TRBV9 and TRBJ2-1, with a tentative D call TRBD2 (5 bases). The CDR3 loop spans 12 amino acids. Trimming pared 1 base from V and 13 bases from J, leaving 12 bases between. The V gene's germline CDR1 is SGDLS and CDR2 YYNGEE. The CDR3 sequence is CASSVISATQFF. CDR3 nucleotide sequence: TGTGCCAGCAGCGTAATTAGCGCGACCCAGTTCTTC.

This chain joins TRBV7-8 and TRBJ2-7; D may match TRBD1 or TRBD2 (6 bases each). CDR1 and CDR2 (germline): SGHVS, FQNEAQ. V was trimmed by 1 base and J by 2 bases, leaving 12 bases between them. The CDR3 totals 15 residues. CDR3 sequence: CASSLDRAGTYEQYF. In DNA form, the CDR3 reads TGTGCCAGCAGCTTAGACAGGGCGGGGACCTACGAGCAGTACTTC.

The rearrangement links TRBV19 to TRBJ2-4; D uncertain. CDR1 is LNHDA, CDR2 SQIVND, per germline (reference sequence). V was trimmed by 5 bases and J by 1 base, leaving 15 bases between them. This CDR3 is 16 amino acids long. The CDR3 DNA follows: TGTGCCAGTAGTGTAGGTTCGGTGTCTGCCAAAAACATTCAGTACTTC. Translated, it gives CASSVGSVSAKNIQYF.

The rearrangement joins TRBV10-3 to TRBJ1-1; maybe TRBD1 (5 bases). Trimming cost V 0 bases and J 2 bases, with 10 bases left between them. The CDR3 runs to 15 residues. Germline CDR1 and CDR2: ENHRY and SYGVKD. CDR3 nucleotide sequence: TGTGCCATCAGTGAGTCTCCAGGGTCTAACACTGAAGCTTTCTTT. This sequence encodes CAISESPGSNTEAFF.

This chain connects TRBV28 to TRBJ1-1; no definite D call. Trimming shortened V by 2 bases and J by 3 bases, and 7 bases separated the two germline ends. The V gene's germline CDR1 is MDHEN and CDR2 SYDVKM. This CDR3 has 13 amino acids. The CDR3: CASSLDFYTEAFF. CDR3 in DNA: TGTGCCAGCAGTTTAGACTTCTACACTGAAGCTTTCTTT.

The chain recombines TRBV9 with TRBJ2-1; possibly TRBD2 for D (6 bases). Germline CDR1 reads SGDLS; CDR2 reads YYNGEE. Trimming took 4 bases from V and 15 from J, leaving 32 bases between them. The CDR3 runs 17 residues. CDR3 DNA sequence: TGTGCCAGCAGCCCCGCCGCGGGGCTTCAAACCCAATCCAGCAGGTTCTTC. Translating it yields CASSPAAGLQTQSSRFF.

V and J are TRBV11-2 and TRBJ2-5; D might be TRBD1 (6 bases). CDR1 SGHAT and CDR2 FQNNGV come from the germline V gene. CDR3 length: 16 residues. Deletions cut 2 bases from V and 5 bases from J, with 18 bases between. The CDR3 sequence is CASSLMQGWVWETQYF. CDR3 nucleotide sequence: TGTGCCAGCAGCTTAATGCAGGGGTGGGTGTGGGAGACCCAGTACTTC.

This rearrangement joins TRBV6-5 to TRBJ2-1; 9 bases match TRBD2. This CDR3 contains 15 residues. V dropped 6 bases and J dropped 8; count of bases not matched to a gene: 11. Germline CDR1 is MNHEY and CDR2 is SVGAGI. CDR3 in amino acids: CASRTTSGSTHEQFF. The CDR3 region has the DNA TGTGCCAGCAGAACTACTAGCGGGTCTACACATGAGCAGTTCTTC.